This TCR beta chain originates from a study of CXCR3-negative and CXCR3-positive naive CD8 T cells. Whole-study findings and limits: The level of CXCR3 expression partially decreased after cryopreservation; the majority of assays used fresh PBMCs.

UMI-labeled 5' RACE yielded the TRB cDNA libraries. Using the 5' RACE reads, TCRdb records one entry per CDR3 protein without DNA. Recorded for this sample: 100,000 to 150,000 distinct CDR3 sequences. Comment on this clonotype: The antigen is not known.

This CDR3 has 12 amino acids. Germline CDR1 and CDR2: DFQATT and SNEGSKA (reference sequence). The source of this sequence is a human donor in good health. Some clones in this sample may be carry-over from other donors' samples. V usage is TRBV20-1 and J usage is TRBJ2-1. The sequenced material came from naive CXCR3- CD8+ T cells from blood. Documented subset: CD45RO-CCR7+CD27+CD95- naive CD8+ T cells lacking CXCR3 (TNR3-). CDR3 sequence: CSARTPYNEQFF.